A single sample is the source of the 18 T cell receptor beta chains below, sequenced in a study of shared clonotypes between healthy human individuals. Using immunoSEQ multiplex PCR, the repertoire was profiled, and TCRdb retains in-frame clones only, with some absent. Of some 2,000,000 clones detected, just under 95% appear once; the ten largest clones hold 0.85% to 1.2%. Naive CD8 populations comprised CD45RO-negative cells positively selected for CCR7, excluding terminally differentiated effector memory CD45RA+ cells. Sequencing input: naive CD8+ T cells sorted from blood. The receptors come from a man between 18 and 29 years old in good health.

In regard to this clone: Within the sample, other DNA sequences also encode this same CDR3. CDR3 DNA sequence: TGCAGCGTTGGGGCTGAAGCTTTCTTT. Amino acids: CSVGAEAFF. The J gene is TRBJ1-1, the V gene TRBV29-1, with D unclear. Germline V CDR1 and CDR2: SQVTM, ANQGSEA. V lost 4 bases and J lost 6, with 3 bases in between. The CDR3 spans 9 residues.

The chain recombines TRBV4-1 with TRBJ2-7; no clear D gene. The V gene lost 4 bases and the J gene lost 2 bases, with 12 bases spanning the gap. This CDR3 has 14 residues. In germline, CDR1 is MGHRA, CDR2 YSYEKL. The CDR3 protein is CASSLRTATYEQYF. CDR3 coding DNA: TGCGCCAGCAGCCTAAGGACGGCGACCTACGAGCAGTACTTC.

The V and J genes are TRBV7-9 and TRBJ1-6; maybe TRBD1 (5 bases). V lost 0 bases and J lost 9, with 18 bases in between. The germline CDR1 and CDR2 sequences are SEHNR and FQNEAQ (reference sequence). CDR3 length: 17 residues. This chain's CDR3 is CASSLANGPMGLSPLHF. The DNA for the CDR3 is TGTGCCAGCAGCTTAGCCAACGGCCCGATGGGGCTTTCACCCCTCCACTTT.

The CDR3 DNA is TGTGCCAGCAGCTTGGGGCTATCAGCCTACGAGCAGTACTTC. This gives the protein CASSLGLSAYEQYF. The rearrangement links TRBV5-6 to TRBJ2-7; D is uncertain. The V end was cut by 0 bases, the J end by 2 bases, with 9 bases between. The CDR3 covers 14 residues. CDR1 is SGHDT, CDR2 YYEEEE, per germline.

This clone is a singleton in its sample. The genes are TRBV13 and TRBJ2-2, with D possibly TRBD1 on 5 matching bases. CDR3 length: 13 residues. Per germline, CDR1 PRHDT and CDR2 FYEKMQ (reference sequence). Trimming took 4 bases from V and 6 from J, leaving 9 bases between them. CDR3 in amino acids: CASSSHRPGELFF. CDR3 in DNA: TGTGCCAGCAGCTCTCACAGGCCCGGGGAGCTGTTTTTT.

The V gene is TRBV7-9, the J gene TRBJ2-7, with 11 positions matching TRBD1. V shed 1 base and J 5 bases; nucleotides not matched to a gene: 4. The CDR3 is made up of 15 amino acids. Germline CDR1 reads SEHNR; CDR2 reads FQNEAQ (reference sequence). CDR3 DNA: TGTGCCAGCAGCTTAGTGGGACAGGGGGTCCACGAGCAGTACTTC. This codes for CASSLVGQGVHEQYF.

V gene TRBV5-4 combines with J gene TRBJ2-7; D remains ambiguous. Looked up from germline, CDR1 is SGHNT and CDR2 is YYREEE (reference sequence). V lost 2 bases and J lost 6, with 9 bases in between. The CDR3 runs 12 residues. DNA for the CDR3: TGTGCCAGCAGCTTTTTCGGAGTCGAGCAGTACTTC. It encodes CASSFFGVEQYF.

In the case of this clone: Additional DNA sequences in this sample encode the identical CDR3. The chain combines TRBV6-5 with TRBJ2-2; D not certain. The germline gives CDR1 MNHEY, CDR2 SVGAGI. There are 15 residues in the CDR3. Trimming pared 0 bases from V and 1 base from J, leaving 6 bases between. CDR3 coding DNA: TGTGCCAGCAGTTACTCGGCAGGGAACACCGGGGAGCTGTTTTTT. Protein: CASSYSAGNTGELFF.

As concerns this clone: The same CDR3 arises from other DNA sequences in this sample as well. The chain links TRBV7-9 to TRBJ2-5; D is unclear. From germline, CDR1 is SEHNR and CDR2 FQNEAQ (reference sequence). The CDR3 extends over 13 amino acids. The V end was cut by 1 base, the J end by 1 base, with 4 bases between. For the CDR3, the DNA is TGTGCCAGCAGCTTAGTGCCCCAAGAGACCCAGTACTTC. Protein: CASSLVPQETQYF. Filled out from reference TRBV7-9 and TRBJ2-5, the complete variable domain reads DTGVSQNPRHKITKRGQNVTFRCDPISEHNRLYWYRQTLGQGPEFLTYFQNEAQLEKSRLLSDRFSAERPKGSFSTLEIQRTEQGDSAMYLCASSLVPQETQYFGPGTRLLVL.

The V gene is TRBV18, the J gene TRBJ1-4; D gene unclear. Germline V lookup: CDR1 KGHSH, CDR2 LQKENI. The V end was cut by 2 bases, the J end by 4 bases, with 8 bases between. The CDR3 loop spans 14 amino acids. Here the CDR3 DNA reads TGTGCCAGCTCACCAAGGACGGATAATGAAAAACTGTTTTTT. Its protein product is CASSPRTDNEKLFF.

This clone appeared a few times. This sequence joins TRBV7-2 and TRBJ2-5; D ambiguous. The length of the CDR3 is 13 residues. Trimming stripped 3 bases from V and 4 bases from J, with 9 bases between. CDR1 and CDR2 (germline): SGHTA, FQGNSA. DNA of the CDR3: TGTGCCAGCAGCTTGGCCGCACTAGAGACCCAGTACTTC. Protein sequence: CASSLAALETQYF.

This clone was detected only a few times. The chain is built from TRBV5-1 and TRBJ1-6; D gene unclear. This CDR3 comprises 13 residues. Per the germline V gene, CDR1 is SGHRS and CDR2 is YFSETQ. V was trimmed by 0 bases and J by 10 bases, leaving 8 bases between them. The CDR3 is CASSLDSLSPLHF. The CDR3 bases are TGCGCCAGCAGCTTGGACAGCTTGTCACCCCTCCACTTT. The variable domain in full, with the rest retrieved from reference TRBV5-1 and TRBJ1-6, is KAGVTQTPRYLIKTRGQQVTLSCSPISGHRSVSWYQQTPGQGLQFLFEYFSETQRNKGNFPGRFSGRQFSNSRSEMNVSTLELGDSALYLCASSLDSLSPLHFGNGTRLTVT.

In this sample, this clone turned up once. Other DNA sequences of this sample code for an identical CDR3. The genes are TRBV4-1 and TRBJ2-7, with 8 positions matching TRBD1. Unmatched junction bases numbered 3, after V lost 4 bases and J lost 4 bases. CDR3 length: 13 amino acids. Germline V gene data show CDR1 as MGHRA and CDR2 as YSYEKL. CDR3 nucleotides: TGCGCCAGCAGCCCGGACAGGGCTTACGAGCAGTACTTC. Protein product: CASSPDRAYEQYF.

In DNA, the CDR3 is TGTGCCAGCAGCTTAGCCACCCTCGGGAATATCGGCCACGAGCAGTACTTC. Residues: CASSLATLGNIGHEQYF. The rearrangement joins TRBV7-9 to TRBJ2-7; D is possibly TRBD2 (5 bases). Per germline, CDR1 SEHNR and CDR2 FQNEAQ (reference sequence). The CDR3 is made up of 17 amino acids. The germline V and J ends were trimmed by 0 bases and 5 bases, with 20 bases remaining between them.

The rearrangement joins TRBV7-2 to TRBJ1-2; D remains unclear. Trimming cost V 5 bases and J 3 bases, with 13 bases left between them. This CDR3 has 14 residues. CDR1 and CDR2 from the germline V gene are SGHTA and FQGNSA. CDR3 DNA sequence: TGTGCCAGCAGCCCCGGTTGGGCGGACTATGGCTACACCTTC. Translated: CASSPGWADYGYTF.

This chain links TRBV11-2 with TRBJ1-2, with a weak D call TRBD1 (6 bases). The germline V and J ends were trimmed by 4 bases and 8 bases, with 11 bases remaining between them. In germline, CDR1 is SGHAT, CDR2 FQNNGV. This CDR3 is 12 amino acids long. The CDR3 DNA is TGTGCCAGCAGCTCACAGGGTTGGGGCTACACCTTC. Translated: CASSSQGWGYTF.

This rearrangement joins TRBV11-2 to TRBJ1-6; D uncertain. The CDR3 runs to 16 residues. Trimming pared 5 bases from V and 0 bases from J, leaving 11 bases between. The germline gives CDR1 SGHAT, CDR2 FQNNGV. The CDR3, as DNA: TGTGCCAGCAGCGAGGACGTTAGCTCCTATAATTCACCCCTCCACTTT. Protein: CASSEDVSSYNSPLHF.

CDR3 sequence reads: CASSGAVMLGTEAFF. CDR3 DNA: TGTGCCAGCAGTGGGGCGGTGATGTTGGGCACTGAAGCTTTCTTT. The rearrangement uses TRBV27 and TRBJ1-1; TRBD1 might be the D (5 bases). The CDR3 covers 15 residues. Germline-derived CDR1 and CDR2 are MNHEY and SMNVEV (reference sequence). Trimming took 5 bases from V and 4 from J, leaving 17 bases between them.